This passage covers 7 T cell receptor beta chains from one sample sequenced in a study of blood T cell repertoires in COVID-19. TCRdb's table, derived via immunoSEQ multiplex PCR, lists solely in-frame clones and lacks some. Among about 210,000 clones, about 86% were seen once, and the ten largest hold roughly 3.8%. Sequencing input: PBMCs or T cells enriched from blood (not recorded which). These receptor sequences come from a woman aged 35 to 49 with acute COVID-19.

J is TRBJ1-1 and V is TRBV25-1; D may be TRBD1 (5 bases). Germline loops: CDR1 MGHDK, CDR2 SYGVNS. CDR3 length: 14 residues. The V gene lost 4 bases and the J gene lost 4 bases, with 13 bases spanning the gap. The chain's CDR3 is CASSGWQGITEAFF. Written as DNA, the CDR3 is TGTGCCAGCAGTGGTTGGCAGGGCATCACTGAAGCTTTCTTT.

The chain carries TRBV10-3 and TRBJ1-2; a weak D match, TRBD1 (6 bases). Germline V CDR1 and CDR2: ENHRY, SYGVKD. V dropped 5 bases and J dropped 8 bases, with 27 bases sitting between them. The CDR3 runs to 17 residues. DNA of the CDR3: TGTGCCATCAGTCCGGGAAAACAGGGTCTGGGAGAAGGCGGCTACACCTTC. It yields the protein CAISPGKQGLGEGGYTF.

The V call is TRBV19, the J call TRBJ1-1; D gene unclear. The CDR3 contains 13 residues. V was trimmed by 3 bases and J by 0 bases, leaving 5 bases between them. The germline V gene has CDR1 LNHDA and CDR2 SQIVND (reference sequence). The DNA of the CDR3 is TGTGCCAGTAGTATGTGGCTGAACACTGAAGCTTTCTTT. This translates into CASSMWLNTEAFF.

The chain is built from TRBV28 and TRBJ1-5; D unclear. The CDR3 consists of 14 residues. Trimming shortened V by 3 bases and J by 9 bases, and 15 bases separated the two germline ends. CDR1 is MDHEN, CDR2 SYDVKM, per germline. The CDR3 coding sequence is TGTGCCAGCAGTTTTAACAGACGGGGTGTGCCCCAGCATTTT. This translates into CASSFNRRGVPQHF.

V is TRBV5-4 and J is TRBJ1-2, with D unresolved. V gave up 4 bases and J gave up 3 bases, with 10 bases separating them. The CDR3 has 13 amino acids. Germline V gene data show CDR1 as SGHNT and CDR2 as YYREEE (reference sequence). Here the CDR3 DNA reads TGTGCCAGCAGCATCGACATCGACTATGGCTACACCTTC. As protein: CASSIDIDYGYTF.

CDR3 nucleotides: TGTGCCAGCAGGTCGGGACAGGGGGGTGTTTGGGAAAAACTGTTTTTT. This sequence encodes CASRSGQGGVWEKLFF. The chain couples TRBV27 to TRBJ1-4; 11 nucleotides line up with TRBD1. Germline V CDR1 and CDR2: MNHEY, SMNVEV (reference sequence). V gave up 6 bases and J gave up 8 bases; unmatched junction bases: 11. CDR3 length equals 16 residues.

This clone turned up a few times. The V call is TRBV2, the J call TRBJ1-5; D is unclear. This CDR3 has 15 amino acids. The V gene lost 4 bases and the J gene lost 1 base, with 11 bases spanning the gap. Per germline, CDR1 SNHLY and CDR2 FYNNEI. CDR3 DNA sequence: TGTGCCAGCAGTGTAGCCGAGGGCAGCAATCAGCCCCAGCATTTT. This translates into CASSVAEGSNQPQHF. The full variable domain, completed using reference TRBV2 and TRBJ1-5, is EPEVTQTPSHQVTQMGQEVILRCVPISNHLYFYWYRQILGQKVEFLVSFYNNEISEKSEIFDDQFSVERPDGSNFTLKIRSTKLEDSAMYFCASSVAEGSNQPQHFGDGTRLSIL.